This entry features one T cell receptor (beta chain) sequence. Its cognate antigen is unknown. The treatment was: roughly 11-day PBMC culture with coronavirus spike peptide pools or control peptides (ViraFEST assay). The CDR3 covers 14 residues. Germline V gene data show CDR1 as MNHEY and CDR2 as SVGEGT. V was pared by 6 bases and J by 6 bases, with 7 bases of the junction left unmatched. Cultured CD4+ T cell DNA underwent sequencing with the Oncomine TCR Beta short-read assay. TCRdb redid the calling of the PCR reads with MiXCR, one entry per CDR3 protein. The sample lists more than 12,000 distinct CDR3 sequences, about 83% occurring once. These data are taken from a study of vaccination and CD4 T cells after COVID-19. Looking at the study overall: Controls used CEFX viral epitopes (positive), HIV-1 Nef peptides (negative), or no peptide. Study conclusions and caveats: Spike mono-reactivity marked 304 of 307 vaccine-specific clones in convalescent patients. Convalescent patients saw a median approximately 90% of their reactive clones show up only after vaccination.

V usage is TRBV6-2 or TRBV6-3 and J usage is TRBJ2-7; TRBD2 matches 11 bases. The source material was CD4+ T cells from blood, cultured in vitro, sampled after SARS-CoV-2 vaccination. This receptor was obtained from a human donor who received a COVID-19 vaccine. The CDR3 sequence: CASRNSGGALEQYF. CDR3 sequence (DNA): TGTGCCAGCAGGAATAGCGGGGGGGCTCTCGAGCAGTACTTC.